The 21 T cell receptor beta chains listed next were all sequenced from one sample in a study of cytomegalovirus exposure and HLA in healthy donors. Both 60 Vbeta primers and 13 Jbeta primers went into the PCR. Data came from immunoSEQ multiplex PCR; TCRdb stores just in-frame clones and leaves some out. Of under 200,000 clones listed, 75% to 90% are singletons. Material for sequencing was PBMCs. All receptors come from a male donor in good health and CMV-seropositive.

This clone was seen once. CDR3 loop: CASSLFSGGIPDTQYF. The CDR3 DNA reads TGCGCCAGCAGCTTGTTCAGCGGAGGGATTCCAGATACGCAGTATTTT. The chain is built from TRBV5-1 and TRBJ2-3, with D possibly TRBD2 on 6 matching bases. The CDR3 consists of 16 residues. Germline CDR1 and CDR2: SGHRS and YFSETQ. With 1 base removed from V and 4 bases from J, the gap between germline ends came to 16 bases.

The V and J genes are TRBV11-2 and TRBJ2-1, with 12 bases that match TRBD2. Germline values: CDR1 SGHAT, CDR2 FQNNGV. V gave up 5 bases and J gave up 7 bases; unmatched junction bases: 3. This CDR3 has 14 residues. The CDR3 bases are TGTGCCAGCAGCCGACTAGCGGGAGTGAATGAGCAGTTCTTC. Protein sequence: CASSRLAGVNEQFF.

The V and J genes are TRBV6-5 and TRBJ1-2, with D possibly being TRBD1 (5 bases). Germline V CDR1 and CDR2: MNHEY, SVGAGI. With 1 base removed from V and 4 bases from J, the gap between germline ends came to 13 bases. The CDR3 is 15 residues long. The CDR3 is CASSYFRGAGYGYTF. DNA for the CDR3: TGTGCCAGCAGTTACTTTAGGGGTGCTGGCTATGGCTACACCTTC.

V usage is TRBV6-5 and J usage is TRBJ1-2; 7 bases are a match to TRBD1. Germline V gives CDR1 MNHEY, CDR2 SVGAGI. This CDR3 is 13 amino acids long. V lost 5 bases and J lost 8; bases outside the gene matches: 8. The CDR3 nucleotides are TGTGCCAGCAGTCTCGGACAGGTGGGCGGCTACACCTTC. The encoded protein is CASSLGQVGGYTF.

The CDR3 here is CASSPLAGWGTDTQYF. In DNA, the CDR3 is TGTGCCAGCAGTCCGCTAGCGGGATGGGGCACAGATACGCAGTATTTT. The genes are TRBV27 and TRBJ2-3; 9 positions agree with TRBD2. The CDR3 covers 16 residues. The germline V gene has CDR1 MNHEY and CDR2 SMNVEV (reference sequence). Unmatched junction bases numbered 7, after V lost 5 bases and J lost 1 base.

The chain recombines TRBV9 with TRBJ2-6; unclear D gene. Germline V lookup: CDR1 SGDLS, CDR2 YYNGEE. V lost 0 bases and J 0 bases, leaving 13 bases between the germline ends. The CDR3 spans 18 residues. In nucleotides, the CDR3 is TGTGCCAGCAGCGTAGGCCCAGGCACCTACTCTGGGGCCAACGTCCTGACTTTC. Amino acid sequence: CASSVGPGTYSGANVLTF.

The table lists this clone with a count of one. CDR3 nucleotide sequence: TGTGCCAGCAGTCCCGGCGGGCTTTACACAGATACGCAGTATTTT. This codes for CASSPGGLYTDTQYF. The chain combines TRBV11-1 with TRBJ2-3; D is possibly TRBD2 (5 bases). This CDR3 is 15 amino acids long. Trimming removed 6 bases at V and 2 bases at J, with 15 bases between. CDR1 and CDR2 from the germline V gene are SGHAT and FQDESV (reference sequence). Supplemented by reference TRBV11-1 and TRBJ2-3, the full variable domain reads EAEVAQSPRYKITEKSQAVAFWCDPISGHATLYWYRQILGQGPELLVQFQDESVVDDSQLPKDRFSAERLKGVDSTLKIQPAELGDSAMYLCASSPGGLYTDTQYFGPGTRLTVL.

The chain employs TRBV2 and TRBJ2-2, with D possibly matching TRBD1 (5 bases). The germline V gene has CDR1 SNHLY and CDR2 FYNNEI. V lost 10 bases and J lost 3, with 15 bases in between. CDR3 length: 14 amino acids. Here the CDR3 reads CAIQALDDTGELFF. CDR3 nucleotides: TGTGCCATACAGGCACTCGACGACACCGGGGAGCTGTTTTTT.

This clone was observed a single time. J is TRBJ1-5 and V is TRBV30, with 12 bases aligning to TRBD1. CDR1 GTSNPN and CDR2 SVGIG come from the germline V gene (reference sequence). V gave up 4 bases and J gave up 2 bases; unmatched junction bases: 9. The CDR3 extends over 17 amino acids. Here the CDR3 reads CAWTKGTGGFGNQPQHF. The CDR3 DNA follows: TGTGCCTGGACCAAAGGGACAGGGGGCTTTGGCAATCAGCCCCAGCATTTT.

The chain joins TRBV4-1 to TRBJ2-4, with 7 bases matching TRBD2. This CDR3 has 18 amino acids. Germline assignment: CDR1 MGHRA and CDR2 YSYEKL. V shed 2 bases and J 0 bases; nucleotides not matched to a gene: 10. The chain's CDR3 is CASSQPVGRGLAKNIQYF. DNA for the CDR3: TGCGCCAGCAGCCAACCAGTGGGGAGGGGACTAGCCAAAAACATTCAGTACTTC.

The CDR3 here is CASSPGGQGEAFF. CDR3 in DNA: TGTGCCAGCAGCCCAGGGGGCCAGGGGGAAGCTTTCTTT. The chain carries TRBV27 and TRBJ1-1; 8 bases align to TRBD1. J lost 8 bases, V lost 6 bases, and 8 bases had no gene match. There are 13 residues in the CDR3. CDR1 is MNHEY, CDR2 SMNVEV, per germline (reference sequence).

This clone has a handful of counts. The V and J genes are TRBV18 and TRBJ1-5; 9 bases line up with TRBD1. CDR1 is KGHSH, CDR2 LQKENI, per germline. The CDR3 has 16 amino acids. J lost 4 bases, V lost 2 bases, and 6 bases had no gene match. This chain's CDR3 is CASSPRDRVVNQPQHF. The CDR3 coding sequence is TGTGCCAGCTCACCAAGGGACAGGGTGGTGAATCAGCCCCAGCATTTT.

This sequence joins TRBV9 and TRBJ2-7; 14 bases agree with TRBD2. Losses at the gene ends were 3 bases for V and 3 bases for J; bases not matched to a gene: 2. Germline-derived CDR1 and CDR2 are SGDLS and YYNGEE. CDR3 size: 15 residues. The CDR3 protein is CASSEGTSGSYEQYF. The CDR3 DNA reads TGTGCCAGCAGCGAGGGGACTAGCGGGAGCTACGAGCAGTACTTC.

Details on this clone: The same CDR3 arises from other DNA sequences in this sample as well. This chain joins TRBV9 and TRBJ2-5, with D perhaps TRBD1 (5 bases). The CDR3 sequence is 13 residues long. Germline CDR1 is SGDLS and CDR2 is YYNGEE. Deletions cut 2 bases from V and 2 bases from J, with 7 bases between. The CDR3, as DNA: TGTGCCAGCAGCGTTGGGGCGCAAGAGACCCAGTACTTC. It translates to CASSVGAQETQYF.

CDR3 protein: CATSRDRTVGSPLHF. As DNA, the CDR3 is TGTGCCACCAGCAGAGATCGGACAGTGGGTTCACCCCTCCACTTT. The genes are TRBV15 and TRBJ1-6, with D perhaps matching TRBD1 (6 bases). V lost 0 bases to trimming and J lost 9 bases, with 12 bases between them. The germline gives CDR1 LNHNV, CDR2 YYDKDF (reference sequence). There are 15 residues in the CDR3.

This chain uses TRBV6-7 with TRBJ1-1; a weak D match, TRBD1 (6 bases). TRBV6-7 is designated an ORF whose function remains uncertain. Trimming removed 0 bases from V and 5 bases from J, with 34 bases in between. This CDR3 region has 22 residues. CDR3 nucleotide sequence: TGTGCCAGCAGTTACTCCCGAACAGGGATGGGGGCCTCGGATGTTTACGATACTGAAGCTTTCTTT. This codes for CASSYSRTGMGASDVYDTEAFF.

This chain uses TRBV18 with TRBJ2-7, with TRBD2 identical over 8 bases. The junction had 11 bases not matched to a gene; V was cut back by 4 bases and J by 6 bases. Germline CDR1 and CDR2: KGHSH and LQKENI. The CDR3 is 15 residues long. The CDR3 loop reads CASSLVQRENTEQYF. CDR3 sequence (DNA): TGTGCCAGCTCACTGGTCCAGCGGGAGAATACCGAGCAGTACTTC.

The gene calls are TRBV27 and TRBJ2-3, with D possibly matching TRBD1 (6 bases). The CDR3 is made up of 14 amino acids. V lost 6 bases to trimming and J lost 0 bases, with 10 bases between them. Per germline, CDR1 MNHEY and CDR2 SMNVEV (reference sequence). The CDR3 loop reads CASRRTESTDTQYF. Written as DNA, the CDR3 is TGTGCCAGCAGAAGGACAGAGAGCACAGATACGCAGTATTTT.

The V call is TRBV7-8, the J call TRBJ2-7, with 7 nucleotides matching TRBD2. V lost 4 bases, J lost 7 bases, and 10 bases stayed unmatched. Germline V gene data show CDR1 as SGHVS and CDR2 as FQNEAQ. The CDR3 covers 14 residues. Here the CDR3 reads CASSWLAVLSEQYF. The CDR3 nucleotides read TGTGCCAGCAGCTGGCTAGCGGTCCTCTCGGAGCAGTACTTC.

V gene TRBV25-1 combines with J gene TRBJ1-4, with D maybe TRBD1 (6 bases). The CDR3 has 13 amino acids. The ends were cut back, 3 bases at V and 8 bases at J, with 10 bases in the middle. Germline loops: CDR1 MGHDK, CDR2 SYGVNS. CDR3 loop: CASSDRGKEKLFF. The DNA of the CDR3 is TGTGCCAGCAGTGACAGGGGCAAGGAAAAACTGTTTTTT.

Notes on this clone: The junction does not match germline at one end; this may be a read error. The chain couples TRBV7-9 to TRBJ2-2; tentative D call: TRBD1 (6 bases). Per germline, CDR1 SEHNR and CDR2 FQNEAQ (reference sequence). The CDR3 is 15 amino acids. DNA of the CDR3: TGTTCCAGCAGCTCACAGGGAGTTCGCACCGGGGAGCTGTTTTTT. Protein product: CSSSSQGVRTGELFF.